This T cell receptor (beta chain) was recorded in a study of blood T cell repertoires in COVID-19. Study in general: Acute and convalescent COVID-19 specimens originated in the United States, Italy and Spain.

There are 15 residues in the CDR3. Germline-derived CDR1 and CDR2 are MNHEY and SMNVEV (reference sequence). V was trimmed by 6 bases and J by 0 bases, leaving 14 bases between them. Assay used: immunoSEQ multiplex PCR; TCRdb lists only in-frame clones, some missing. The data hold over 200,000 clones, with roughly 85% observed a single time. This TCR derives from a man aged 25 to 40 who had recovered from COVID-19. The V call is TRBV27, the J call TRBJ1-1; a weak D match, TRBD1 (6 bases). What was sequenced was PBMCs or T cells enriched from blood (not recorded which). CDR3 residues: CASSRRAGVNTEAFF. The CDR3 DNA sequence: TGTGCCAGCAGCCGTAGGGCAGGGGTGAACACTGAAGCTTTCTTT.